A single sample is the source of the 18 T cell receptor beta chains below, sequenced in a study of T cell repertoires in cytomegalovirus infection. A single record per CDR3 protein comes from TCRdb applying MiXCR to the reads. The repertoire holds some 220,000 distinct CDR3 sequences, around 6.4% seen once, with 6.5% in the top ten. The specimen sequenced was PBMCs. Receptors were obtained from a human donor in good health (CMV status not recorded). Some clones in this sample may be carry-over from other donors' samples.

This clonotype was detected ten times or more. The rearrangement joins TRBV6-2 or TRBV6-3 to TRBJ1-2; no clear D gene. CDR3 length: 13 amino acids. V was trimmed by 6 bases and J by 2 bases, leaving 10 bases between them. Germline V lookup: CDR1 MNHEY, CDR2 SVGEGT. CDR3 DNA sequence: TGTGCCAGCAGAGAGACAAAGAACTATGGCTACACCTTC. Protein product: CASRETKNYGYTF.

The sample holds many counts of this clonotype. The rearrangement uses TRBV20-1 and TRBJ2-1, with D uncertain. Trimming left V 6 bases short and J 4 bases short, with 10 bases between. Germline V gene lookup returns CDR1 DFQATT and CDR2 SNEGSKA (reference sequence). The CDR3 sequence is 12 residues long. The CDR3 region is CSAEDGYNEQFF. The CDR3 DNA is TGCAGTGCCGAGGACGGATACAATGAGCAGTTCTTC.

In this sample, this clonotype turned up once. The chain carries TRBV20-1 and TRBJ2-3, with 8 nucleotides matching TRBD2. Trimming took 1 base from V and 2 from J; bases not matched to a gene: 5. Per germline, CDR1 DFQATT and CDR2 SNEGSKA (reference sequence). The length of the CDR3 is 15 residues. The CDR3 nucleotides are TGCAGTGCTAGAGTCTCAGCGGGGGCCACAGATACGCAGTATTTT. Translation gives CSARVSAGATDTQYF.

This clonotype has at least ten counts. The chain carries TRBV19 and TRBJ2-1; D perhaps matches TRBD2 (5 bases). Germline CDR1 is LNHDA and CDR2 is SQIVND (reference sequence). The V end lost 10 bases, the J end lost 2 bases, and 18 bases lay between the germline ends. The CDR3 length is 15 residues. CDR3 sequence: CATRKASSAYNEQFF. The CDR3 region has the DNA TGTGCCACACGTAAGGCTAGCAGTGCCTACAATGAGCAGTTCTTC.

This clonotype was seen ten or more times. The chain couples TRBV4-3 to TRBJ1-2, with D possibly being TRBD1 (5 bases). This CDR3 region has 15 residues. With 0 bases removed from V and 7 bases from J, the gap between germline ends came to 15 bases. Germline CDR1 and CDR2: LGHNA and YSLEER. As DNA, the CDR3 is TGCGCCAGCAGCCAAGACCCCGGGGGGGATTTTGGCTACACCTTC. It codes for CASSQDPGGDFGYTF.

There are many counts of this clonotype. This chain joins TRBV20-1 and TRBJ2-7; 7 bases map to TRBD1. Germline trimming cut 5 bases from V and 4 bases from J; bases unmatched to any gene: 5. This CDR3 contains 12 residues. Germline V lookup: CDR1 DFQATT, CDR2 SNEGSKA (reference sequence). CDR3 sequence reads: CSAFGTAYEQYF. CDR3 DNA: TGCAGTGCTTTCGGGACAGCTTACGAGCAGTACTTC.

This clonotype was counted ten times or more. The chain carries TRBV19 and TRBJ2-3; TRBD1 agrees at 9 bases. The J segment lost 4 bases and the V segment lost 3 bases, leaving 8 bases of the junction unmatched. The CDR3 extends over 16 amino acids. Germline V gives CDR1 LNHDA, CDR2 SQIVND (reference sequence). CDR3 protein: CASSISQTGGPDTQYF. In DNA form, the CDR3 reads TGTGCCAGTAGTATCTCCCAGACAGGGGGACCAGATACGCAGTATTTT.

This clonotype was seen repeatedly, ten times or more. V is TRBV27 and J is TRBJ2-1; 9 nucleotides agree with TRBD2. After removal of 1 base from V and 9 bases from J, the junction contained 7 bases not matched to a gene. The germline V gene encodes CDR1 MNHEY and CDR2 SMNVEV (reference sequence). The CDR3 totals 15 residues. CDR3 DNA: TGTGCCAGCAGTTTATTAGCGGGGGAGTTTATTGAGCAGTTCTTC. It yields the protein CASSLLAGEFIEQFF.

This clonotype appeared many times. This chain uses TRBV20-1 with TRBJ1-5, with 7 positions matching TRBD1. CDR1 and CDR2 (germline): DFQATT, SNEGSKA (reference sequence). The CDR3 is made up of 12 amino acids. CDR3 residues: CSLGQVGQPQHF. The CDR3 region has the DNA TGCAGCCTCGGACAGGTTGGCCAGCCCCAGCATTTT.

This clonotype was observed at least ten times. An end of the junction does not agree with germline; a read error may underlie this. The V call is TRBV6-4, the J call TRBJ2-2, with a weak D call TRBD2 (5 bases). The V gene's germline CDR1 is MRHNA and CDR2 SNTAGT. The CDR3 has 13 amino acids. The CDR3 sequence is CASTDYEFGELFF. The CDR3 DNA is TGTGCCAGCACTGACTATGAGTTCGGGGAGCTGTTTTTT.

This clonotype was recorded many times. The chain recombines TRBV6-2 or TRBV6-3 with TRBJ2-7, with D unresolved. The CDR3 is made up of 15 amino acids. Germline V gives CDR1 MNHEY, CDR2 SVGEGT. Trimming took 0 bases from V and 3 from J, leaving 12 bases between them. CDR3 coding DNA: TGTGCCAGCAGTTACTCGAAAGGGTTAAACTACGAGCAGTACTTC. Protein: CASSYSKGLNYEQYF.

Remarks on this clonotype: Compared with germline, one end of the junction differs, possibly owing to a read error. This chain uses TRBV28 with TRBJ1-1; 8 bases map to TRBD1. The CDR3 is 13 residues long. The germline CDR1 and CDR2 sequences are MDHEN and SYDVKM. The CDR3 sequence: CASGGAVNTEALF. The CDR3 DNA sequence: TGTGCCTCAGGGGGCGCCGTGAACACTGAAGCTTTATTT.

This clonotype was counted many times. This chain links TRBV12-3 or TRBV12-4 with TRBJ1-1; D remains unclear. V dropped 3 bases and J dropped 5 bases, with 7 bases sitting between them. CDR3 length equals 12 residues. The CDR3 here is CASSLAATEAFF. DNA for the CDR3: TGTGCCAGCAGTTTGGCCGCTACTGAAGCTTTCTTT.

In its sample, this clonotype was seen many times. The CDR3 bases are TGTGCCAGCAGTGCGACAGGGATCTATAATTCACCCCTCCACTTT. This gives the protein CASSATGIYNSPLHF. This chain joins TRBV12-3 or TRBV12-4 and TRBJ1-6; 7 bases fit TRBD1. This CDR3 has 15 amino acids. Trimming cost V 5 bases and J 3 bases; bases outside gene matches: 4.

This clonotype was detected ten times or more. The chain carries TRBV7-2 and TRBJ2-7, with D unresolved. The germline V gene encodes CDR1 SGHTA and CDR2 FQGNSA. The CDR3 extends over 13 amino acids. Trimming stripped 1 base from V and 6 bases from J, with 10 bases between. In DNA, the CDR3 is TGTGCCAGCAGCTTAGATGTGGGTCTCGAGCAGTACTTC. This encodes CASSLDVGLEQYF.

This clonotype has only a few counts. The genes are TRBV18 and TRBJ1-2; no clear D gene. CDR3 length: 12 residues. Germline assignment: CDR1 KGHSH and CDR2 LQKENI. With 3 bases removed from V and 6 bases from J, the gap between germline ends came to 8 bases. The CDR3 DNA is TGTGCCAGCTCACCGCAGGATCATGGCTACACCTTC. The encoded protein is CASSPQDHGYTF.

Concerning this clonotype: This may be a read error: a much more frequent sequence differs by one nucleotide. The genes are TRBV6-2 or TRBV6-3 and TRBJ2-2; 8 bases fit TRBD1. This CDR3 has 15 amino acids. CDR1 is MNHEY and CDR2 is SVGEGT in the germline V gene. V shed 4 bases and J 6 bases; nucleotides not matched to a gene: 7. In nucleotides, the CDR3 is TGTGCCAGCAGTTCTGGACAGGGCGAAGCCGGGGAGCTGTTTTTT. The encoded protein is CASSSGQGEAGELFF.

This clonotype occurred a few times. This sequence joins TRBV20-1 and TRBJ1-1; D remains unclear. V was clipped by 1 base and J by 0 bases, with 9 bases between them. The CDR3 extends over 14 amino acids. Germline V gene lookup returns CDR1 DFQATT and CDR2 SNEGSKA (reference sequence). CDR3 bases: TGCAGTGCTAGAGGGCTAACCTTGAACACTGAAGCTTTCTTT. Its translation: CSARGLTLNTEAFF.